One and the same sample provided the 30 T cell receptor beta chains below, sequenced in a study of regulatory T cells in long-lasting Graves disease. HTBI primers from iRepertoire and Arm-PCR of CDR3 regions yielded the TCR beta libraries. TCRdb passed the multiplex PCR reads through MiXCR, listing each CDR3 protein once. There are roughly 260,000 distinct CDR3 sequences in the sample; 18% occur only once, and 14% lies in the top ten. Sample time point: newly diagnosed GD, antithyroid drugs for less than 3 months. Isolated PBMC RNA provided the starting material for the TCR library. This same sample was also part of a study on T cells in Graves' hyperthyroidism and ophthalmopathy.

Source: peripheral blood mononuclear cells (PBMCs), taken at new diagnosis, from a patient treated with antithyroid drugs. Receptors originate from a woman aged 30 to 39 with Graves disease.

This clonotype has a count of ten or more. This chain joins TRBV5-1 and TRBJ1-4; 8 nucleotides align to TRBD1. Germline V gene lookup returns CDR1 SGHRS and CDR2 YFSETQ. V lost 4 bases, J lost 2 bases, and 4 bases stayed unmatched. The CDR3 consists of 15 residues. Here the CDR3 reads CASSLGDRTNEKLFF. In DNA, the CDR3 is TGCGCCAGCAGCCTAGGGGACAGGACTAATGAAAAACTGTTTTTT.

This clonotype occurred many times. The chain joins TRBV5-6 to TRBJ1-6, with TRBD1 as a possible D gene (6 bases). The CDR3 sequence is 15 residues long. CDR1 SGHDT and CDR2 YYEEEE come from the germline V gene. V was pared by 5 bases and J by 4 bases, with 13 bases between. This CDR3 reads CASSSRGGYNSPLHF. The CDR3 coding sequence is TGTGCCAGCAGTAGCAGGGGTGGGTATAATTCACCCCTCCACTTT.

The chain uses TRBV20-1 and TRBJ2-3; D possibly uses TRBD1 or TRBD2 (5 bases each). Germline-derived CDR1 and CDR2 are DFQATT and SNEGSKA (reference sequence). V was cut by 5 bases and J by 0 bases, with 21 bases left in between. The length of the CDR3 is 17 residues. For the CDR3, the DNA is TGCAGTGCTGGGGGAAGGACTGGGGAATCTAGCACAGATACGCAGTATTTT. Amino acid sequence: CSAGGRTGESSTDTQYF.

This clonotype was observed at least ten times. V gene TRBV28 combines with J gene TRBJ1-6; D gene uncertain. The V end was cut by 6 bases, the J end by 7 bases, with 19 bases between. CDR1 is MDHEN and CDR2 is SYDVKM in the germline V gene. The CDR3 is 16 amino acids. CDR3 nucleotides: TGTGCCAGCAGCTCCGTGGTGAGGGCGAGAAATTCACCCCTCCACTTT. It translates to CASSSVVRARNSPLHF.

This clonotype was seen repeatedly, ten times or more. The J gene is TRBJ1-1, the V gene TRBV3-1; D might be TRBD1 (6 bases). The CDR3 runs 12 residues. Germline-derived CDR1 and CDR2 are LGHDT and YNNKEL (reference sequence). Deletions cut 3 bases from V and 12 bases from J, with 14 bases between. CDR3 sequence reads: CASSQRRGGTFF. The CDR3 nucleotides are TGTGCCAGCAGCCAGAGGAGGGGGGGAACTTTCTTT.

The chain carries TRBV20-1 and TRBJ2-7, with 12 bases matching TRBD2. Trimming took 2 bases from V and 7 from J; bases not matched to a gene: 6. The CDR3 covers 14 residues. CDR1 is DFQATT and CDR2 is SNEGSKA in the germline V gene (reference sequence). The CDR3 coding sequence is TGCAGTGCTAGAAGGGCTAGCGGGGGGGGTGAGCAGTACTTC. Residues: CSARRASGGGEQYF.

This clonotype appeared many times. The chain uses TRBV3-1 and TRBJ1-4, with 7 bases fitting TRBD1. CDR3 size: 16 residues. With 3 bases clipped from V and 4 bases from J, the junction kept 8 bases outside the gene matches. Germline V gene sequence: CDR1 LGHDT, CDR2 YNNKEL (reference sequence). The CDR3 nucleotides read TGTGCCAGCAGCCAGGCTGTGACAGGGCTTAATGAAAAACTGTTTTTT. This codes for CASSQAVTGLNEKLFF. Supplemented by reference TRBV3-1 and TRBJ1-4, the full variable domain reads DTAVSQTPKYLVTQMGNDKSIKCEQNLGHDTMYWYKQDSKKFLKIMFSYNNKELIINETVPNRFSPKSPDKAHLNLHINSLELGDSAVYFCASSQAVTGLNEKLFFGSGTQLSVL.

The table lists this clonotype with a few counts. This chain joins TRBV7-2 and TRBJ2-2; D unresolved. Per the germline V gene, CDR1 is SGHTA and CDR2 is FQGNSA. V lost 4 bases and J 3 bases, leaving 9 bases between the germline ends. This CDR3 region has 14 residues. The CDR3 DNA reads as TGTGCCAGCAGCTCCCCGACCTACACCGGGGAGCTGTTTTTT. Translated: CASSSPTYTGELFF.

This clonotype occurred many times. The chain combines TRBV7-9 with TRBJ1-2; tentative D call: TRBD1 (5 bases). V shed 5 bases and J shed 4 bases, with 20 bases lying between them. CDR1 and CDR2 from the germline V gene are SEHNR and FQNEAQ (reference sequence). This CDR3 is 16 amino acids long. CDR3 in DNA: TGTGCCAGCAGCGAAAAACCGGGACGGAAAGGCTATGGCTACACCTTC. Translating it yields CASSEKPGRKGYGYTF.

This clonotype has just a few counts. A much larger clone lies one base from this, so it may be a read error. V and J are TRBV6-5 and TRBJ1-6, with D uncertain. This CDR3 has 13 amino acids. V was shortened by 0 bases and J by 11 bases, with 8 bases between the two germline ends. Germline V gene sequence: CDR1 MNHEY, CDR2 SVGAGI. The CDR3 region has the DNA TGTGCCAGCAGTTACTCGGAAGATCCACCCCTCCACTTT. It codes for CASSYSEDPPLHF.

J is TRBJ2-7 and V is TRBV11-2, with 13 bases fitting TRBD2. With 4 bases clipped from V and 2 bases from J, the junction kept 5 bases outside the gene matches. In germline, CDR1 is SGHAT, CDR2 FQNNGV. The CDR3 loop spans 16 amino acids. CDR3 sequence reads: CASSSLAGGPPYEQYF. The CDR3 DNA reads TGTGCCAGCAGCTCACTAGCGGGGGGGCCCCCCTACGAGCAGTACTTC.

This clonotype appeared a few times. This chain connects TRBV14 to TRBJ1-6, with a tentative D call TRBD1 (5 bases). Germline V gene data show CDR1 as SGHDN and CDR2 as FVKESK. Trimming shortened V by 4 bases and J by 0 bases, and 10 bases separated the two germline ends. CDR3 length equals 16 residues. CDR3 sequence reads: CASSLHRSSYNSPLHF. CDR3 coding DNA: TGTGCCAGCAGCCTTCACAGGAGCTCCTATAATTCACCCCTCCACTTT.

This clonotype was counted ten times or more. This chain uses TRBV20-1 with TRBJ1-2; D unclear. The V gene's germline CDR1 is DFQATT and CDR2 SNEGSKA (reference sequence). The CDR3 covers 11 residues. V was trimmed by 6 bases and J by 8 bases, leaving 13 bases between them. The CDR3 bases are TGCAGTGCCCCGACCCCCAGGGGCTACACCTTC. Its translation is CSAPTPRGYTF.

This clonotype was recorded at least ten times. The chain employs TRBV2 and TRBJ1-2; D not resolved. With 4 bases removed from V and 2 bases from J, the gap between germline ends came to 23 bases. Per germline, CDR1 SNHLY and CDR2 FYNNEI. The CDR3 runs to 18 residues. For the CDR3, the DNA is TGTGCCAGCAGTGGGGCTCGGGCCAAGGTGGCCAACAACTATGGCTACACCTTC. Protein product: CASSGARAKVANNYGYTF.

This clonotype was counted at least ten times. The CDR3 is CASSYAGASTDTQYF. The DNA for the CDR3 is TGTGCCAGCAGTTATGCAGGGGCTAGCACAGATACGCAGTATTTT. The rearrangement uses TRBV6-5 and TRBJ2-3, with a weak D call TRBD1 (6 bases). This CDR3 has 15 amino acids. The V end lost 3 bases, the J end lost 0 bases, and 10 bases lay between the germline ends. Germline V gene lookup returns CDR1 MNHEY and CDR2 SVGAGI.

This clonotype has a count of ten or more. The J gene is TRBJ1-6, the V gene TRBV2, with D maybe TRBD1 (5 bases). V lost 5 bases and J lost 0, with 11 bases in between. The CDR3 is 16 amino acids. Looked up from germline, CDR1 is SNHLY and CDR2 is FYNNEI. The CDR3 bases are TGTGCCAGCAGTCCGACAGTGAGCTCCTATAATTCACCCCTCCACTTT. This gives the protein CASSPTVSSYNSPLHF.

The chain uses TRBV20-1 and TRBJ2-1; 14 nucleotides agree with TRBD2. With V trimmed by 5 bases and J by 8 bases, 5 bases remained unmatched. Germline V CDR1 and CDR2: DFQATT, SNEGSKA (reference sequence). The CDR3 is made up of 14 amino acids. DNA of the CDR3: TGCAGTGCTCCCCGACTAGCGGGGGGGCATGAGCAGTTCTTC. This sequence encodes CSAPRLAGGHEQFF.

This clonotype was seen a few times. A read error may be the cause here, since a much bigger clone is one base away. Since the CDR3 does not end with the conserved phenylalanine or tryptophan, this likely comes from a read error. V usage is TRBV16 and J usage is TRBJ1-2, with D hard to call. V gave up 0 bases and J gave up 6 bases, with 11 bases separating them. The CDR3 has 14 amino acids. CDR1 and CDR2 from the germline V gene are KGHSY and FQNENV. CDR3 bases: TGTGCCAGCAGCCAATCCAGAGGGTACGATGGCTACACCCTC. This translates into CASSQSRGYDGYTL.

In its sample, this clonotype was seen many times. The chain couples TRBV4-1 to TRBJ1-1; D perhaps matches TRBD1 (5 bases). Germline V gives CDR1 MGHRA, CDR2 YSYEKL. Trimming removed 8 bases from V and 6 bases from J, with 19 bases in between. The CDR3 sequence is 14 residues long. The CDR3 loop reads CASVGRTRNPEAFF. CDR3 coding DNA: TGCGCCAGCGTGGGTAGGACAAGAAATCCTGAAGCTTTCTTT.

This clonotype was seen at least ten times. The J gene is TRBJ2-1, the V gene TRBV7-3; no reliable D call. This CDR3 comprises 13 residues. V lost 3 bases and J lost 6, with 9 bases in between. Looked up from germline, CDR1 is SGHTA and CDR2 is FQGTGA. This CDR3 is CASSFAERNEQFF. The DNA for the CDR3 is TGTGCCAGCAGCTTTGCGGAGCGCAATGAGCAGTTCTTC.

Ten or more counts support this clonotype. The J gene is TRBJ1-3, the V gene TRBV7-9; D is possibly TRBD1 (5 bases). V shed 5 bases and J shed 0 bases, with 29 bases lying between them. The germline gives CDR1 SEHNR, CDR2 FQNEAQ (reference sequence). This CDR3 comprises 21 residues. The CDR3: CASSPGGDDGNLRSSGNTIYF. DNA for the CDR3: TGTGCCAGCAGCCCCGGGGGGGATGACGGGAATTTACGAAGCTCTGGAAACACCATATATTTT.

This clonotype was observed at least ten times. The J gene is TRBJ2-1, the V gene TRBV7-2, with D possibly TRBD1 on 6 matching bases. The germline V gene encodes CDR1 SGHTA and CDR2 FQGNSA. V lost 2 bases, J lost 4 bases, and 9 bases lay in between. The CDR3 extends over 14 amino acids. As DNA, the CDR3 is TGTGCCAGCAGCTTACAGGGGTATTACAATGAGCAGTTCTTC. This codes for CASSLQGYYNEQFF.

As to this clonotype: This may stem from a read error, because a much larger clone lies one nucleotide away. This chain links TRBV20-1 with TRBJ1-4; the D gene is possibly TRBD1 (5 bases). The CDR3 totals 11 residues. CDR1 DFQATT and CDR2 SNEGSKA come from the germline V gene (reference sequence). CDR3 DNA: TGCAGTGCTTTAGGGGTTGAAAAACTGCTTTTT. Its protein product is CSALGVEKLLF.

This clonotype occurred many times. This chain connects TRBV6-2 or TRBV6-3 to TRBJ1-2; 7 bases fit TRBD1. J was trimmed by 6 bases and V by 7 bases; bases with no gene match: 11. CDR1 and CDR2 (germline): MNHEY, SVGEGT. The CDR3 contains 14 residues. CDR3 protein: CASTFIGTENGYTF. The CDR3 nucleotides are TGTGCCAGCACCTTCATCGGGACAGAGAATGGCTACACCTTC.

This clonotype was counted ten times or more. The chain recombines TRBV27 with TRBJ1-2, with 10 bases identical to TRBD1. The CDR3 loop spans 12 amino acids. The trim removed 6 bases at V and 11 bases at J, leaving 6 bases unmatched. Germline CDR1 is MNHEY and CDR2 is SMNVEV (reference sequence). Here the CDR3 reads CASRGQGKEYTF. In nucleotides, the CDR3 is TGTGCCAGCAGGGGACAGGGGAAAGAATACACCTTC.

The sample holds many counts of this clonotype. This chain joins TRBV11-2 and TRBJ2-2; D is unclear. The CDR3 runs 13 residues. Germline loops: CDR1 SGHAT, CDR2 FQNNGV. Between the trimmed V and J ends, which lost 5 bases and 7 bases, there was a span of 11 bases. The CDR3 reads CASSPRLGGELFF. In nucleotides, the CDR3 is TGTGCCAGCAGCCCCCGGCTTGGCGGGGAGCTGTTTTTT.

In this sample, this clonotype turned up many times. The chain combines TRBV6-1 with TRBJ1-2, with unresolved D. V dropped 6 bases and J dropped 3 bases, with 14 bases sitting between them. This CDR3 has 14 amino acids. CDR1 MNHNS and CDR2 SASEGT come from the germline V gene. The CDR3 DNA is TGTGCCAGCAGCGCCCGTGTCGGGGACTATGGCTACACCTTC. Translated, it gives CASSARVGDYGYTF.

This clonotype was recorded many times. The J gene is TRBJ1-1, the V gene TRBV2, with TRBD1 identical over 9 bases. Germline V CDR1 and CDR2: SNHLY, FYNNEI. With V trimmed by 6 bases and J by 8 bases, 7 bases remained unmatched. The CDR3 has 13 amino acids. CDR3 DNA: TGTGCCAGCAGCCCCGGGACAGGGATAGAAGCTTTCTTT. It yields the protein CASSPGTGIEAFF.

This clonotype was recorded at least ten times. The genes are TRBV6-1 and TRBJ1-2; 9 nucleotides line up with TRBD1. The junction had 3 bases not matched to a gene; V was cut back by 8 bases and J by 5 bases. Germline loops: CDR1 MNHNS, CDR2 SASEGT. The CDR3 is made up of 12 amino acids. CDR3 protein: CASQDRGYGYTF. CDR3 DNA: TGTGCCAGCCAGGACAGGGGATATGGCTACACCTTC.

The CDR3 protein is CSVAVADTQYF. CDR3 nucleotides: TGCAGCGTTGCCGTGGCTGATACGCAGTATTTT. The chain uses TRBV29-1 and TRBJ2-3; no firm D call. Germline CDR1 and CDR2: SQVTM and ANQGSEA. Trimming pared 4 bases from V and 6 bases from J, leaving 8 bases between. This CDR3 is built from 11 residues.